These 16 T cell receptor beta chains came from one sample sequenced in a study of shared clonotypes between healthy human individuals (dated by TCRdb to about 2020). CD8 naive samples were obtained by positive selection for CCR7 among CD45RO-negative cells, yielding a CD45RA+CCR7+ population from which TemRA cells were excluded. The library came from the immunoSEQ multiplex PCR assay. The table was pulled from immuneACCESS by TCRdb, which kept in-frame rearrangements only. Such tables lose some clones; where checked, under half of the loss comes from unresolved V genes, and the rest has no known cause. This sample lists roughly 2,000,000 clones; approximately 94% were detected once. The biggest ten clones account for under 1.5% of the sample. Sequenced material: naive CD8+ T cells sorted from blood. This specimen's cell subset or site label, per the study, means: CD45RA+CCR7+. These receptors all stem from a man aged 18 to 29 in good health.

The chain joins TRBV6-6 to TRBJ1-4; D perhaps matches TRBD1 (5 bases). The germline V and J ends were trimmed by 9 bases and 3 bases, with 11 bases remaining between them. The V gene's germline CDR1 is MNHNY and CDR2 SVGAGI (reference sequence). The CDR3 sequence is 13 residues long. The chain's CDR3 is CASEQGANEKLFF. CDR3 DNA sequence: TGTGCCAGTGAGCAGGGAGCTAATGAAAAACTGTTTTTT.

The CDR3 loop is CASSLSDRDQETQYF. The CDR3 region has the DNA TGTGCCAGCAGTTTATCGGACAGAGACCAAGAGACCCAGTACTTC. The V call is TRBV28, the J call TRBJ2-5, with D perhaps matching TRBD1 (6 bases). Germline CDR1 and CDR2: MDHEN and SYDVKM. V lost 1 base and J lost 0, with 9 bases in between. The CDR3 sequence is 15 residues long.

The J gene is TRBJ2-2, the V gene TRBV7-9, with a tentative D call TRBD1 (6 bases). The CDR3 is 15 amino acids. Trimming removed 5 bases at V and 4 bases at J, with 14 bases between. The germline V gene has CDR1 SEHNR and CDR2 FQNEAQ (reference sequence). The CDR3 sequence: CASSPRGSSTGELFF. The CDR3 DNA is TGTGCCAGCAGCCCGAGGGGGTCGAGCACCGGGGAGCTGTTTTTT.

This clone was detected once. At one end, the junction sequence differs from germline, possibly due to a read error. The rearrangement links TRBV28 to TRBJ1-1; 7 bases are shared with TRBD1. CDR1 is MDHEN, CDR2 SYDVKM, per germline. The CDR3 sequence is 11 residues long. CDR3 protein: CASTYTGDLLF. Written as DNA, the CDR3 is TGTGCCAGCACCTATACAGGGGATCTTTTATTT. Together with reference TRBV28 and TRBJ1-1, the CDR3 gives the full variable domain: DVKVTQSSRYLVKRTGEKVFLECVQDMDHENMFWYRQDPGLGLRLIYFSYDVKMKEKGDIPEGYSVSREKKERFSLILESASTNQTSMYLCASTYTGDLLFGQGTRLTVV.

This clone appeared a single time. The chain has TRBV4-1 and TRBJ2-5; no definite D call. The CDR3 consists of 16 residues. Trimming stripped 2 bases from V and 1 base from J, with 14 bases between. CDR1 MGHRA and CDR2 YSYEKL come from the germline V gene. CDR3 amino acids: CASSQSGEGLQETQYF. In DNA form, the CDR3 reads TGCGCCAGCAGCCAATCCGGAGAAGGGCTCCAAGAGACCCAGTACTTC.

J is TRBJ2-1 and V is TRBV5-1; TRBD2 aligns across 14 bases. The J segment lost 8 bases and the V segment lost 6 bases, leaving 4 bases of the junction unmatched. The CDR3 has 14 residues. In germline, CDR1 is SGHRS, CDR2 YFSETQ. Here the CDR3 reads CASTGTSGGYEQFF. For the CDR3, the DNA is TGCGCCAGCACCGGGACTAGCGGGGGCTATGAGCAGTTCTTC.

This clone occurred once. Other DNA variants within this sample encode the same CDR3. V usage is TRBV7-9 and J usage is TRBJ1-2; unclear D gene. The CDR3 extends over 15 amino acids. Germline V lookup: CDR1 SEHNR, CDR2 FQNEAQ (reference sequence). Trimming left V 2 bases short and J 0 bases short, with 10 bases between. In DNA, the CDR3 is TGTGCCAGCAGCTTAATGTCCAATTCTAACTATGGCTACACCTTC. Protein sequence: CASSLMSNSNYGYTF.

The J gene is TRBJ2-1, the V gene TRBV11-2; TRBD2 matches at 14 bases. CDR1 and CDR2 (germline): SGHAT, FQNNGV. The CDR3 covers 17 residues. The V gene end was trimmed by 1 base and the J gene end by 2 bases; junction bases not matched to a gene: 1. The CDR3: CASSLAGLAGAYNEQFF. In DNA form, the CDR3 reads TGTGCCAGCAGCTTAGCGGGACTAGCGGGAGCCTACAATGAGCAGTTCTTC.

This rearrangement joins TRBV13 to TRBJ2-5; D uncertain. V was cut by 4 bases and J by 4 bases, with 16 bases left in between. CDR3 length: 15 amino acids. Germline CDR1 reads PRHDT; CDR2 reads FYEKMQ (reference sequence). CDR3 DNA sequence: TGTGCCAGCAGCTCAGCTGGAATACTCGGAGAGACCCAGTACTTC. Translation: CASSSAGILGETQYF.

This sequence joins TRBV5-1 and TRBJ2-1; TRBD2 matches at 15 bases. The CDR3 has 19 residues. Trimming took 0 bases from V and 1 from J; bases not matched to a gene: 5. The V gene's germline CDR1 is SGHRS and CDR2 YFSETQ. The CDR3 protein is CASSLEGLAGGRSYNEQFF. The DNA of the CDR3 is TGCGCCAGCAGCTTGGAGGGACTAGCGGGGGGCCGTTCCTACAATGAGCAGTTCTTC.

This chain links TRBV30 with TRBJ2-7; 7 bases align to TRBD1. With V trimmed by 3 bases and J by 5 bases, 10 bases remained unmatched. The CDR3 contains 14 residues. Germline CDR1 is GTSNPN and CDR2 is SVGIG (reference sequence). CDR3 coding DNA: TGTGCCTGGAGGGTGCCGGAGGACAGGCACGAGCAGTACTTC. It codes for CAWRVPEDRHEQYF.

CDR3 DNA: TGTGCCAGCAGCGCATTCGGCTCTGGAAACACCATATATTTT. This gives the protein CASSAFGSGNTIYF. The chain carries TRBV9 and TRBJ1-3; D is unclear. The CDR3 is 14 amino acids. V shed 3 bases and J shed 0 bases, with 7 bases lying between them. Germline V gives CDR1 SGDLS, CDR2 YYNGEE.

This chain links TRBV19 with TRBJ1-5; D is uncertain. V gave up 5 bases and J gave up 6 bases, with 17 bases separating them. CDR3 length equals 15 residues. The germline V gene has CDR1 LNHDA and CDR2 SQIVND (reference sequence). The CDR3 region is CASSVDWLSGQPQHF. The CDR3, as DNA: TGTGCCAGTAGTGTGGACTGGCTCAGCGGTCAGCCCCAGCATTTT. The full variable domain, with the rest looked up from reference TRBV19 and TRBJ1-5, is DGGITQSPKYLFRKEGQNVTLSCEQNLNHDAMYWYRQDPGQGLRLIYYSQIVNDFQKGDIAEGYSVSREKKESFPLTVTSAQKNPTAFYLCASSVDWLSGQPQHFGDGTRLSIL.

The rearrangement uses TRBV6-6 and TRBJ1-1; D is uncertain. The CDR3 length is 14 residues. V was cut by 4 bases and J by 3 bases, with 12 bases left in between. Germline CDR1 is MNHNY and CDR2 is SVGAGI (reference sequence). The CDR3 bases are TGTGCCAGCAGTTCTCAGTGGGAGGACACTGAAGCTTTCTTT. The encoded protein is CASSSQWEDTEAFF.

This clone showed up just once. The DNA for the CDR3 is TGTGCCAGCAGCTCAGAGGGGACAGGGATTTCACCCCTCCACTTT. Its translation is CASSSEGTGISPLHF. The rearrangement links TRBV7-6 to TRBJ1-6; 9 positions agree with TRBD1. CDR3 length: 15 residues. Trimming removed 4 bases from V and 9 bases from J; junction bases left unmatched: 7. Per the germline V gene, CDR1 is SGHVS and CDR2 is FNYEAQ.

The V call is TRBV7-9, the J call TRBJ1-2; D uncertain. Per the germline V gene, CDR1 is SEHNR and CDR2 is FQNEAQ (reference sequence). Trimming removed 8 bases at V and 6 bases at J, with 22 bases between. The CDR3 is made up of 15 amino acids. This chain's CDR3 is CASVSLKGEVHGYTF. Written as DNA, the CDR3 is TGTGCCAGCGTCTCTCTAAAGGGCGAGGTCCATGGCTACACCTTC.